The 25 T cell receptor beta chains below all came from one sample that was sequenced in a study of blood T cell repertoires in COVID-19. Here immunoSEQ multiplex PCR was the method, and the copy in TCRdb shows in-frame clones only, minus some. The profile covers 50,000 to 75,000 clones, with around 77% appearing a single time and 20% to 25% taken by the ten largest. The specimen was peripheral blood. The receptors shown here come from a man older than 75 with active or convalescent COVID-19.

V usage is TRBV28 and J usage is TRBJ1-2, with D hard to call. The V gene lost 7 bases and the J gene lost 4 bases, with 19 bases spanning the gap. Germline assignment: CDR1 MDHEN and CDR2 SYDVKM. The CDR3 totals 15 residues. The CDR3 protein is CASTSYRDKGYGYTF. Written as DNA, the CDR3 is TGTGCCAGCACCTCCTATAGAGACAAAGGCTATGGCTACACCTTC.

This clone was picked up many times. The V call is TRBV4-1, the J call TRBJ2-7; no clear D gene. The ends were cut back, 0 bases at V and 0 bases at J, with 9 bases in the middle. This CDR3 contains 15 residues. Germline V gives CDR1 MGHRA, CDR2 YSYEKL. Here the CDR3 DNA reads TGCGCCAGCAGCCAAGATTTTGGCATCTCCTACGAGCAGTACTTC. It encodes CASSQDFGISYEQYF.

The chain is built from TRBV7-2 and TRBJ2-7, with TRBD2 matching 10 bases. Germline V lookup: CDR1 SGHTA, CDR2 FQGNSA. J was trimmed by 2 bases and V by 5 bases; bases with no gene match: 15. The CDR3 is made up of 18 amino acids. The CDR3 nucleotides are TGTGCCAGCAGCCAAAGGACTAGCGGTGACATTTTGGCCTACGAGCAGTACTTC. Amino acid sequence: CASSQRTSGDILAYEQYF.

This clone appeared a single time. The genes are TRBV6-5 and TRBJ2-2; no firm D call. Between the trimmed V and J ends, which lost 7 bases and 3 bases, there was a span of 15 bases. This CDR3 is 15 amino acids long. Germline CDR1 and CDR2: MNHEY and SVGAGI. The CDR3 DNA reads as TGTGCCAGCACGACCCAACTAAGGTACACCGGGGAGCTGTTTTTT. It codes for CASTTQLRYTGELFF.

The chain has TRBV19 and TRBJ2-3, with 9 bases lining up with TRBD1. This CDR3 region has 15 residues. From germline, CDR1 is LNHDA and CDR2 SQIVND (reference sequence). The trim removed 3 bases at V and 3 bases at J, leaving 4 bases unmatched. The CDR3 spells CASSILTGGTDTQYF. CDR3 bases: TGTGCCAGTAGTATCTTGACAGGGGGAACAGATACGCAGTATTTT.

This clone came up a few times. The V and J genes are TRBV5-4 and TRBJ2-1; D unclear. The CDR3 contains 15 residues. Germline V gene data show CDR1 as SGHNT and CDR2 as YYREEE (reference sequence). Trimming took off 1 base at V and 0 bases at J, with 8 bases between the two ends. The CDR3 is CASSLWSSSYNEQFF. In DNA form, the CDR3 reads TGTGCCAGCAGCTTGTGGTCGAGCTCCTACAATGAGCAGTTCTTC. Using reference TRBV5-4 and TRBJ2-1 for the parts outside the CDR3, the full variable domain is ETGVTQSPTHLIKTRGQQVTLRCSSQSGHNTVSWYQQALGQGPQFIFQYYREEENGRGNFPPRFSGLQFPNYSSELNVNALELDDSALYLCASSLWSSSYNEQFFGPGTRLTVL.

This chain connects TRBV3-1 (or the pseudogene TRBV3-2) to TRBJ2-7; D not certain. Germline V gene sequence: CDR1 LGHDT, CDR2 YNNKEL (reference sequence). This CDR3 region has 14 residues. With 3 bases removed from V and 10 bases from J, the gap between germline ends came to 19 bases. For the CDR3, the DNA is TGTGCCAGCAGCCAGTCGGCTAGTCAGCCTTCACAGTACTTC. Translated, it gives CASSQSASQPSQYF.

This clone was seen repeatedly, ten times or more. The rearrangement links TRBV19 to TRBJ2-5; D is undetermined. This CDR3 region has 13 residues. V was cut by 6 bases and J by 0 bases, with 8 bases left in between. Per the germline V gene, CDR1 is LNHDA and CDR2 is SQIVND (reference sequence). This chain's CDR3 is CASSEMYQETQYF. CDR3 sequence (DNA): TGTGCCAGTAGCGAGATGTACCAAGAGACCCAGTACTTC. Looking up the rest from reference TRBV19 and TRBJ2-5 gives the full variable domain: DGGITQSPKYLFRKEGQNVTLSCEQNLNHDAMYWYRQDPGQGLRLIYYSQIVNDFQKGDIAEGYSVSREKKESFPLTVTSAQKNPTAFYLCASSEMYQETQYFGPGTRLLVL.

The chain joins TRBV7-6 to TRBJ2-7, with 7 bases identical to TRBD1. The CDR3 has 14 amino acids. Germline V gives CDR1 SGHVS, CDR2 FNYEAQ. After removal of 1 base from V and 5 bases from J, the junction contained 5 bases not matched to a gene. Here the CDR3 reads CASSLEWDSHEQYF. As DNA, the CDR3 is TGTGCCAGCAGCTTAGAGTGGGACAGCCACGAGCAGTACTTC.

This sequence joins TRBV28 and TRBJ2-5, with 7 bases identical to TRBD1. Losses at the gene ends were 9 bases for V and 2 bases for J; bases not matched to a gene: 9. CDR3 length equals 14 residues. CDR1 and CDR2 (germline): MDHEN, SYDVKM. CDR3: CARGTARTQETQYF. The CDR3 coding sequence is TGTGCCAGGGGGACAGCGAGAACGCAAGAGACCCAGTACTTC.

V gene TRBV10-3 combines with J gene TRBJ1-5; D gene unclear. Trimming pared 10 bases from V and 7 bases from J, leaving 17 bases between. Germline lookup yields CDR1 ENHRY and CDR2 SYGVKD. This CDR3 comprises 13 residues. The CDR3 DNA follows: TGTGCCAATCAAGCGGAAGCAGACCAGCCCCAGCATTTT. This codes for CANQAEADQPQHF.

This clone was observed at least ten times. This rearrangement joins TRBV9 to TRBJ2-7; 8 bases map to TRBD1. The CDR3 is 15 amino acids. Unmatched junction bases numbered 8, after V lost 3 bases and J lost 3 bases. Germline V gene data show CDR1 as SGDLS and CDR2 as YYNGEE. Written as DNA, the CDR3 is TGTGCCAGCAGCGGATCAGGGGGCGAATACTACGAGCAGTACTTC. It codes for CASSGSGGEYYEQYF.

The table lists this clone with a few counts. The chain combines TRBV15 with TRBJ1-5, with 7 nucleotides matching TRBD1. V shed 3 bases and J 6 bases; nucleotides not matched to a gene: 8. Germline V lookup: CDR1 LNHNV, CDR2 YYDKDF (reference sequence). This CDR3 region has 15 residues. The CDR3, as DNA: TGTGCCACCAGCAGGACAGGGTTAAAGGGTCAGCCCCAGCATTTT. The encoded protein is CATSRTGLKGQPQHF.

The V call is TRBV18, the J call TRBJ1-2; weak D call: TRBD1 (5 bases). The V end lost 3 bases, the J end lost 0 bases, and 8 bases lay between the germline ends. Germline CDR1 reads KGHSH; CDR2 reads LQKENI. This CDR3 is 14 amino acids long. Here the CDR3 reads CASSPTDTNYGYTF. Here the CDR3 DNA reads TGTGCCAGCTCACCGACAGACACTAACTATGGCTACACCTTC.

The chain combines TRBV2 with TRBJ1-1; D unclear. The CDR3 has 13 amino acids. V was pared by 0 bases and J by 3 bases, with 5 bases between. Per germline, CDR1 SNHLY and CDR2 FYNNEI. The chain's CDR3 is CASSEARYTEAFF. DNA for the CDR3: TGTGCCAGCAGTGAAGCACGGTACACTGAAGCTTTCTTT.

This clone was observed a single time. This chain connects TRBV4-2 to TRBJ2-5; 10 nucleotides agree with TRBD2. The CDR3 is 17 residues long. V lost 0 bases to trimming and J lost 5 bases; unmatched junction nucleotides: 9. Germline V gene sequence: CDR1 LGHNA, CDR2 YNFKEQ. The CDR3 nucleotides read TGTGCCAGCAGCCAAGATAGGACTAGCGGTCACGGGGAGACCCAGTACTTC. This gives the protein CASSQDRTSGHGETQYF.

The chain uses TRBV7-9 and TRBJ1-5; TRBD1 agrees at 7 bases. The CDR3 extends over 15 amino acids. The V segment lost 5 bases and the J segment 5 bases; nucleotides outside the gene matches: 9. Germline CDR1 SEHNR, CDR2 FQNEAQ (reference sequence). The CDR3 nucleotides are TGTGCCAGCAGCCCAGAGAAGGGGGCGGATCAGCCCCAGCATTTT. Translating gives CASSPEKGADQPQHF. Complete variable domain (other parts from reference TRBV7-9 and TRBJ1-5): DTGVSQNPRHKITKRGQNVTFRCDPISEHNRLYWYRQTLGQGPEFLTYFQNEAQLEKSRLLSDRFSAERPKGSFSTLEIQRTEQGDSAMYLCASSPEKGADQPQHFGDGTRLSIL.

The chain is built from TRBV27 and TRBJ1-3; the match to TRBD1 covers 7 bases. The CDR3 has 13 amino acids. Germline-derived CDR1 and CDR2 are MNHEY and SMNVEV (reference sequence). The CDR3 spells CAGQRGSGNTIYF. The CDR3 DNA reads TGTGCGGGACAGAGGGGATCTGGAAACACCATATATTTT.

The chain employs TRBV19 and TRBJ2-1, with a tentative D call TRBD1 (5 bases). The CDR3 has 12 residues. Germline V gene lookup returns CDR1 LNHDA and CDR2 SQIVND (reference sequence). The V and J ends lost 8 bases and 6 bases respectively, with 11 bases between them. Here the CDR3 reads CASRRQSNEQFF. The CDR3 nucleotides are TGTGCCAGTCGACGACAGAGCAATGAGCAGTTCTTC.

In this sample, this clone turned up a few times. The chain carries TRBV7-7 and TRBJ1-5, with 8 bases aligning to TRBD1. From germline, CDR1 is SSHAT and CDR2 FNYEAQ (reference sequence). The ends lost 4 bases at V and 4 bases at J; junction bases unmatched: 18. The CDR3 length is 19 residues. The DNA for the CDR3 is TGTGCCAGCAGCTATCAGGGGGCAGGGGAGTCGACGGGGAATCAGCCCCAGCATTTT. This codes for CASSYQGAGESTGNQPQHF. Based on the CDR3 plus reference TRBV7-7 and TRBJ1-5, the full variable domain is GAGVSQSPRYKVTKRGQDVTLRCDPISSHATLYWYQQALGQGPEFLTYFNYEAQPDKSGLPSDRFSAERPEGSISTLTIQRTEQRDSAMYRCASSYQGAGESTGNQPQHFGDGTRLSIL.

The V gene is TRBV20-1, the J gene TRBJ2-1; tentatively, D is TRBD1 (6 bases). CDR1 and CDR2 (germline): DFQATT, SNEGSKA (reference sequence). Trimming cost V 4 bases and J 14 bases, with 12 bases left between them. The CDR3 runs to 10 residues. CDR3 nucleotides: TGCAGTGCTATTAGAGAGGGGGAGTTCTTC. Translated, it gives CSAIREGEFF.

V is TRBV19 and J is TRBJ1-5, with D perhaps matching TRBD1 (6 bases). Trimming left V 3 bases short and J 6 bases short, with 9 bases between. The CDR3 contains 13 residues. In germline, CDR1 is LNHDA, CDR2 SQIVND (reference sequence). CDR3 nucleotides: TGTGCCAGTAGTATCAGGGGTGGTCAGCCCCAGCATTTT. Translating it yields CASSIRGGQPQHF.

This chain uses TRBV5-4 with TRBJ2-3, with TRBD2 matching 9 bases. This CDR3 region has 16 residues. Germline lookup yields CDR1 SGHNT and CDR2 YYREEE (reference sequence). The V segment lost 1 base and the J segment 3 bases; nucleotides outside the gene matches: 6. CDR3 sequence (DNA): TGTGCCAGCAGCTTGACGGCGGGGGGGCCGACAGATACGCAGTATTTT. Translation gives CASSLTAGGPTDTQYF.

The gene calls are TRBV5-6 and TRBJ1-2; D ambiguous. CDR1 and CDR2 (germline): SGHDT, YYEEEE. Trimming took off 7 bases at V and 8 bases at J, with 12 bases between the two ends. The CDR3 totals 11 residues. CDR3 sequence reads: CASSPGGGYTF. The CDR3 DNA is TGTGCCAGCTCTCCGGGTGGGGGCTACACCTTC.

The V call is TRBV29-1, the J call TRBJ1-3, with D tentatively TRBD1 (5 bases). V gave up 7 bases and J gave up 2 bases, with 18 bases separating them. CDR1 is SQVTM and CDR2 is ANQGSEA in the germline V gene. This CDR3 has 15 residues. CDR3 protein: CSAGAGGNTGNTIYF. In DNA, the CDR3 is TGCAGCGCCGGCGCGGGGGGTAATACTGGAAACACCATATATTTT.